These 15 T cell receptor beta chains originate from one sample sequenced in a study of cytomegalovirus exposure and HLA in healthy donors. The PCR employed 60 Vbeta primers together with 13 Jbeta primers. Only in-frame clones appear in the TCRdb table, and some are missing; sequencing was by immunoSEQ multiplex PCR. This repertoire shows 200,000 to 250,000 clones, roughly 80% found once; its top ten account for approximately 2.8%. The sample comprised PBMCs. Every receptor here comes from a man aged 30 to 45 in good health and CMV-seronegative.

The CDR3 is CATSRSWGGSDEKLFF. The CDR3 nucleotides read TGTGCCACCAGCAGATCCTGGGGGGGTTCGGATGAAAAACTGTTTTTT. This chain connects TRBV15 to TRBJ1-4; TRBD1 is a possible D gene (5 bases). Between the trimmed V and J ends, which lost 2 bases and 6 bases, there was a span of 16 bases. Looked up from germline, CDR1 is LNHNV and CDR2 is YYDKDF (reference sequence). This CDR3 is built from 16 residues.

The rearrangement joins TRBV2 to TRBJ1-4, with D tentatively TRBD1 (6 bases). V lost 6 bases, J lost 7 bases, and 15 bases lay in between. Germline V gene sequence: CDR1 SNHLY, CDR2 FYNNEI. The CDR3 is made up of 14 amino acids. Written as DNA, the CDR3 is TGTGCCAGCAGGCAGGCAGGGGTGACTGAAAAACTGTTTTTT. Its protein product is CASRQAGVTEKLFF.

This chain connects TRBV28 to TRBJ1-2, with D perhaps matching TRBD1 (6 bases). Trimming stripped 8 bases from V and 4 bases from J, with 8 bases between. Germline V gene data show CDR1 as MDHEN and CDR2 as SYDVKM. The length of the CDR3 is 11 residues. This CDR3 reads CASSGAYGYTF. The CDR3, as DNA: TGTGCCAGCTCAGGGGCCTATGGCTACACCTTC.

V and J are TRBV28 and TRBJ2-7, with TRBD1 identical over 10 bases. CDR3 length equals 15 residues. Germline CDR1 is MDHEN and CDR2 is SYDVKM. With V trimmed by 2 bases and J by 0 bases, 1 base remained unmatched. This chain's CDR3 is CASSLRDRGSYEQYF. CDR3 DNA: TGTGCCAGCAGTTTAAGGGACAGGGGCTCCTACGAGCAGTACTTC.

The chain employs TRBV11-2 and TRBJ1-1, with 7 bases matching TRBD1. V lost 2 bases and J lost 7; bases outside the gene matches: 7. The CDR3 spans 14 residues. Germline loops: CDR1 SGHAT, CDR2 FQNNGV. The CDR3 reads CASSLTPDRREAFF. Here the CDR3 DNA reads TGTGCCAGCAGCTTAACTCCGGACAGGCGTGAAGCTTTCTTT.

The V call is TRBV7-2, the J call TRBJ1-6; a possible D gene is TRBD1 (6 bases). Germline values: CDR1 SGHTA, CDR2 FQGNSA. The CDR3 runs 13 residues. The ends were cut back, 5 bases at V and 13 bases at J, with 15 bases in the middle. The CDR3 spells CASSPGTSVPLHF. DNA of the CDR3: TGTGCCAGCAGCCCGGGGACATCCGTTCCCCTCCACTTT.

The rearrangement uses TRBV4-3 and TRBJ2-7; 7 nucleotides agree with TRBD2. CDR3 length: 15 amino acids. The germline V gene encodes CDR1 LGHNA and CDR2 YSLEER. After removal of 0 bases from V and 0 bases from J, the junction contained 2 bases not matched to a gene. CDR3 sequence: CASSQERGVSYEQYF. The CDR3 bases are TGCGCCAGCAGCCAAGAACGGGGGGTCTCCTACGAGCAGTACTTC.

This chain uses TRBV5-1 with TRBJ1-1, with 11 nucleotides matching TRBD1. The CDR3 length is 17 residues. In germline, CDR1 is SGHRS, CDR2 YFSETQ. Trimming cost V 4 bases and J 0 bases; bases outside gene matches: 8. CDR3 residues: CASSPDRGRIMNTEAFF. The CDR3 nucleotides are TGCGCCAGCAGCCCGGACAGGGGGCGAATTATGAACACTGAAGCTTTCTTT.

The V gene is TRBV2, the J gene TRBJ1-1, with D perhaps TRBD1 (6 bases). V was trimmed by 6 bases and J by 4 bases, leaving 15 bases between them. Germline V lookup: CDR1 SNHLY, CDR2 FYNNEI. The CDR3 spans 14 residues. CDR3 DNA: TGTGCCAGCAGGGGGGACACGTTGGTCACTGAAGCTTTCTTT. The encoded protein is CASRGDTLVTEAFF.

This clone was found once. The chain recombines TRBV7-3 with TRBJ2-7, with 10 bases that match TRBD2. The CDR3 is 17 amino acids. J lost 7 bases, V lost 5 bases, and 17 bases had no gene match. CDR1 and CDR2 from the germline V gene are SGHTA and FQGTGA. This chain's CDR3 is CASSPGSGGAIGGEQYF. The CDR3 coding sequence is TGTGCCAGCAGCCCCGGGAGCGGGGGGGCGATCGGGGGGGAGCAGTACTTC.

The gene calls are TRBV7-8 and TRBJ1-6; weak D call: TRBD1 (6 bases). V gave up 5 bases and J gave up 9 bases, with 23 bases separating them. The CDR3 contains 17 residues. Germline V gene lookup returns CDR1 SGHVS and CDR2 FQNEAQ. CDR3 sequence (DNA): TGTGCCAGCAGCCTTACTCCGACAGGTGAATGGGTTTCACCCCTCCACTTT. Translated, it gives CASSLTPTGEWVSPLHF.

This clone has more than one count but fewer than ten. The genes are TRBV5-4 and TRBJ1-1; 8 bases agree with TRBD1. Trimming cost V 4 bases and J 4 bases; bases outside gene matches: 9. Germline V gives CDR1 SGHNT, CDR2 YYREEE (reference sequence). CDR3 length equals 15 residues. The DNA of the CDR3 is TGTGCCAGCAGCCGACGACAGGGGCTGGGCACTGAAGCTTTCTTT. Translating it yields CASSRRQGLGTEAFF.

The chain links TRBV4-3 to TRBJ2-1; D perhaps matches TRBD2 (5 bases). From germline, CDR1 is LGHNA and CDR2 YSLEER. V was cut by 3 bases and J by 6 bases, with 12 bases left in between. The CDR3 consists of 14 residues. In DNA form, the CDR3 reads TGCGCCAGCAGCCAGGACTTCACAAGCAATGAGCAGTTCTTC. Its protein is CASSQDFTSNEQFF.

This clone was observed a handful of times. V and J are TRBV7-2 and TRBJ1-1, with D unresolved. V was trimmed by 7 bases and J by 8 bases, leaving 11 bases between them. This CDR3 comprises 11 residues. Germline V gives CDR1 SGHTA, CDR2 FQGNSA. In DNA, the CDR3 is TGTGCCAGCATCGTTGGGCAGGAAGCTTTCTTT. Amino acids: CASIVGQEAFF.

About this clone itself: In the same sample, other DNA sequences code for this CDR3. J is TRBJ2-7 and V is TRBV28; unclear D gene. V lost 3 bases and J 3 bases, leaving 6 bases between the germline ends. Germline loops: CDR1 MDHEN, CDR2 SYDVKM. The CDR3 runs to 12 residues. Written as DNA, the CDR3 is TGTGCCAGCAGTTTTACGAGCTACGAGCAGTACTTC. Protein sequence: CASSFTSYEQYF.